This is a list of T cell receptor beta chains from one sample in a study of T cells in Graves' hyperthyroidism and ophthalmopathy. TCRdb reprocessed the multiplex PCR reads via MiXCR and lists one record per CDR3 protein. The table has around 720,000 distinct CDR3 sequences, around 40% seen once; the top ten hold roughly 30%. The sequenced material came from blood. Every receptor here comes from a woman aged 35 to 49 with Graves' hyperthyroidism. CDR3s include the opening cysteine and the closing phenylalanine or tryptophan. The D gene is left open where the match is weak. Only some rows state a clone size, as once, few, many or a class for expanded clones.

TRBJ2-5 TRBV11-2 NA TRBD2 CASSPIAGAETQYF TGTGCCAGCAGCCCAATAGCGGGAGCAGAGACCCAGTACTTC
TRBJ2-2 TRBV6-5 many NA CASSYSGNTGELFF TGCGCCAGCAGTTATAGCGGGAACACCGGGGAGCTGTTTTTT
TRBJ2-2 TRBV7-9 NA NA CASSQDEGTGELFF TGCGCCAGCAGCCAAGATGAAGGCACCGGGGAGCTGTTTTTT
TRBJ1-2 TRBV29-1 once NA CSVDRLNYGHTF TGCAGCGTAGACAGGCTCAACTATGGCCACACCTTC
TRBJ2-5 TRBV10-3 many TRBD1 CAISESRQGRTQETQYF TGTGCCATCAGTGAGTCGAGACAGGGTAGGACACAAGAGACCCAGTACTTC
TRBJ2-2 TRBV10-3 NA TRBD1 CAMGKVDRDGELFF TGTGCCATGGGGAAAGTGGACAGGGACGGGGAGCTGTTTTTT
TRBJ1-3 TRBV5-4 NA NA CASSLFTGLFAGNTIYF TGTGCCAGCAGCTTGTTCACAGGACTGTTCGCGGGAAACACCATATATTTT
TRBJ1-4 TRBV15 NA NA CASSAKIQDSNEKLFF TGTGCCAGCAGTGCCAAGATACAGGATTCTAATGAAAAACTGTTTTTT
TRBJ1-1 TRBV29-1 many NA CSVDTVNTEAFF TGCAGCGTTGACACGGTGAACACTGAAGCTTTCTTT
TRBJ2-7 TRBV6-6 NA NA CASSYELPYEQYF TGTGCCAGCAGTTACGAGTTACCCTACGAGCAGTACTTC
TRBJ1-1 TRBV20-1 many TRBD1 CSARTGTGDTEAFF TGCAGTGCTAGGACCGGGACAGGGGACACTGAAGCTTTCTTT
TRBJ2-5 TRBV14 many NA CASSPLGVETQYF TGTGCCAGCAGCCCCCTAGGTGTAGAGACCCAGTACTTC
TRBJ1-1 TRBV5-1 many NA CASSLPDTEAFF TGCGCCAGCAGCTTGCCGGATACTGAAGCTTTCTTT
TRBJ1-2 TRBV15 many NA CATSRDRSYGYTF TGTGCCACCAGCCGGGACCGTTCCTATGGCTACACCTTC
TRBJ1-1 TRBV19 NA TRBD1 CASTPTGLMNTEAFF TGTGCCAGTACTCCGACAGGGCTCATGAACACTGAAGCTTTCTTT
TRBJ1-6 TRBV6-2/TRBV6-3 many NA CASSYQDSPLHF TGTGCCAGCAGTTATCAAGATTCACCCCTCCACTTT
TRBJ2-5 TRBV10-2 once TRBD1 CAGRKTGVMETQYF TGCGCCGGCAGAAAGACAGGGGTAATGGAGACCCAGTACTTC
TRBJ2-3 TRBV29-1 NA NA CSATGSRGTDTQYF TGCAGCGCCACAGGCTCTAGGGGCACAGATACGCAGTATTTT
TRBJ1-3 TRBV6-5 many NA CASSDGAVSIGNTIYF TGTGCCAGCAGCGACGGCGCCGTTAGTATCGGAAACACCATATATTTT
TRBJ2-1 TRBV7-9 NA NA CASSGPLGGEQFF TGTGCCAGCAGTGGGCCCCTCGGCGGTGAGCAGTTCTTC
TRBJ2-2 TRBV5-1 NA NA CASSLPGGETGELFF TGTGCCAGCAGCCTTCCCGGGGGCGAGACCGGGGAGCTGTTTTTT
TRBJ1-5 TRBV25-1 many NA CASSESSQGPQHF TGTGCCAGCAGTGAATCCAGCCAGGGGCCCCAGCATTTT
TRBJ2-7 TRBV11-2 NA NA CASSLNPGSYEQYF TGTGCCAGCAGCTTAAACCCGGGCTCCTACGAGCAGTACTTC
TRBJ1-1 TRBV10-3 many NA CAITRGEGRNTEAFF TGTGCCATCACCCGAGGGGAGGGGCGGAACACTGAAGCTTTCTTT
TRBJ2-2 TRBV9 NA NA CASTGATKGYTGELFF TGTGCCAGCACGGGGGCAACCAAAGGGTACACCGGGGAGCTGTTTTTT
TRBJ1-2 TRBV14 many TRBD1 CASSQQGAGGYTF TGTGCCAGCAGCCAACAGGGGGCGGGTGGCTACACCTTC
TRBJ1-1 TRBV7-2 NA TRBD1 CASSSTGTGGKTEAFF TGTGCCAGCAGCTCCACCGGGACAGGGGGAAAAACTGAAGCTTTCTTT
TRBJ2-7 TRBV5-1 NA NA CASSQERRQTYEQYF TGCGCCAGCAGCCAAGAAAGAAGACAGACTTACGAGCAGTACTTC
TRBJ1-5 TRBV5-1 NA NA CASSLGTGEGQPQHF TGCGCCAGCAGCTTGGGTACCGGCGAGGGACAGCCCCAGCATTTT
TRBJ1-5 TRBV19 NA NA CASSPGDGLFQPQHF TGTGCCAGTAGCCCAGGGGACGGACTTTTTCAGCCCCAGCATTTT
TRBJ2-2 TRBV7-2 few TRBD1 CASSGRQGPNTGELFF TGTGCCAGCAGCGGTAGACAGGGCCCGAACACCGGGGAGCTGTTTTTT
TRBJ2-2 TRBV9 NA NA CASSVEVAGELFF TGTGCCAGCAGCGTAGAGGTGGCCGGGGAGCTGTTTTTT
TRBJ1-2 TRBV24-1 NA NA CASSPLQGRHGYTF TGTGCCAGCTCACCACTGCAGGGGCGCCATGGCTACACCTTC
TRBJ1-2 TRBV12-3/TRBV12-4 few NA CASSAPRDSGGYTF TGTGCCAGCAGTGCACCGCGGGACTCTGGTGGCTACACCTTC
TRBJ1-1 TRBV29-1 many NA CSVEDVGNTEAFF TGCAGCGTTGAAGATGTAGGGAACACTGAAGCTTTCTTT
TRBJ1-4 TRBV6-1 NA NA CASSATGNEKLFF TGTGCCAGCAGTGCGACAGGAAATGAAAAACTGTTTTTT
TRBJ2-6 TRBV4-3 few NA CASSQDWGPGANVLTF TGCGCCAGCAGCCAAGATTGGGGCCCTGGGGCCAACGTCCTGACTTTC
TRBJ1-2 TRBV29-1 NA NA CSVQTEANYGYTF TGCAGCGTTCAGACGGAGGCTAACTATGGCTACACCTTC
TRBJ2-2 TRBV7-3 NA NA CASSSSGNWLSTGELFF TGTGCCAGCAGCTCGTCAGGAAATTGGCTAAGCACCGGGGAGCTGTTTTTT
TRBJ1-2 TRBV20-1 many NA CSGTGTYGYTF TGCAGTGGTACAGGAACTTATGGCTACACCTTC
TRBJ2-3 TRBV7-9 NA NA CASSFHRGGTDTQYF TGTGCCAGCAGCTTTCACCGCGGGGGCACAGATACGCAGTATTTT
TRBJ2-6 TRBV29-1 few NA CSVRWYSGANVLTF TGCAGCGTGCGGTGGTACTCTGGGGCCAACGTCCTGACTTTC
TRBJ1-1 TRBV7-2 NA NA CASSLEGESRAFF TGTGCCAGCAGCTTGGAGGGCGAATCCCGGGCTTTCTTT
TRBJ2-2 TRBV29-1 NA TRBD1 CSVEQGEYTGELFF TGCAGCGTTGAACAGGGGGAATACACCGGGGAGCTGTTTTTT
TRBJ2-2 TRBV10-3 NA TRBD1 CATSDPDRVGELFF TGTGCCACCAGTGATCCGGACAGGGTCGGGGAGCTGTTTTTT
TRBJ1-2 TRBV6-5 NA NA CASSYGGRGAYGYTF TGTGCCAGCAGTTACGGGGGGCGCGGCGCCTATGGCTACACCTTC
TRBJ1-4 TRBV2 NA NA CASSEAARSYNEKLFF TGTGCCAGCAGTGAAGCGGCCCGAAGCTACAATGAAAAACTGTTTTTT
TRBJ1-1 TRBV11-3 few NA CASSLDFTAGARGAFF TGTGCCAGCAGCTTAGATTTTACCGCGGGGGCGAGAGGGGCTTTCTTT
TRBJ1-1 TRBV19 NA NA CASSIHILPGGANTEAFF TGTGCCAGTAGTATCCATATTTTACCTGGGGGCGCGAACACTGAAGCTTTCTTT
TRBJ2-7 TRBV13 NA NA CASSPGPQGYEQYF TGTGCCAGCAGCCCTGGGCCCCAGGGATACGAGCAGTACTTC